A selection of T cell receptor beta chains follows, all from one sample in a study of blood T cell repertoires in COVID-19. Method: immunoSEQ multiplex PCR; TCRdb's copy keeps in-frame clones and lacks some. The sample lists 250,000 to 300,000 clones, around 93% occurring once. Sequenced material: PBMCs or T cells enriched from blood (not recorded which). The source of these receptors is a human donor in a cohort exposed to, infected with or recovered from COVID-19 (not recorded which). The donor label of this sample is uncertain. Both conserved end residues are part of each CDR3. The order of the fields is J gene, clone size, D gene, V gene, CDR3 protein, CDR3 DNA. D genes are given only for firm matches. The size of a clone is reported for some rows only, either as once, few or many, or as a class for expanded clones.

>TRBJ1-6|.|.|TRBV5-1
CASSLGGLGNSPLHF
TGCGCCAGCAGCTTGGGAGGGTTGGGGAATTCACCCCTCCACTTT
>TRBJ2-5|once|TRBD2|TRBV6-5
CASNPGGWETQYF
TGTGCCAGCAATCCGGGGGGGTGGGAGACCCAGTACTTC
>TRBJ1-1|once|.|TRBV7-9
CASSLDRELNTEAFF
TGTGCCAGCAGCTTAGACAGGGAATTGAACACTGAAGCTTTCTTT
>TRBJ2-5|.|.|TRBV30
CAWSVRGTETQYF
TGTGCCTGGAGTGTACGCGGGACCGAGACCCAGTACTTC
>TRBJ2-2|.|TRBD1|TRBV7-3
CASSQKGQGYLNTGELFF
TGTGCCAGCAGCCAAAAAGGACAGGGCTATTTGAACACCGGGGAGCTGTTTTTT
>TRBJ2-3|once|.|TRBV10-3
CAISDRSTDTQYF
TGTGCCATCAGTGATCGGAGCACAGATACGCAGTATTTT
>TRBJ1-6|.|.|TRBV5-5
CASSLSRGYSPLHF
TGTGCCAGCAGCCTCAGCAGGGGTTATTCACCCCTCCACTTT
>TRBJ2-2|.|.|TRBV6-5
CASSTHNWETGELFF
TGTGCCAGCAGCACGCACAATTGGGAGACCGGGGAGCTGTTTTTT
>TRBJ2-2|.|TRBD2|TRBV7-9
CASREGLAGNTGELFF
TGTGCCAGCAGGGAAGGGCTAGCGGGGAACACCGGGGAGCTGTTTTTT
>TRBJ1-2|.|TRBD1|TRBV19
CASTGTGTGYGYTF
TGTGCCAGTACCGGGACCGGGACAGGTTATGGCTACACCTTC
>TRBJ2-2|.|.|TRBV24-1
CATSALGGAGELFF
TGTGCCACCAGTGCCCTTGGCGGGGCCGGGGAGCTGTTTTTT
>TRBJ1-5|.|.|TRBV18
CASSPQGGNQPQHF
TGTGCCAGCTCACCACAGGGAGGCAATCAGCCCCAGCATTTT
>TRBJ1-1|.|.|TRBV4-3
CASSQYPGENTEAFF
TGCGCCAGCAGCCAATATCCAGGGGAGAACACTGAAGCTTTCTTT
>TRBJ1-2|.|TRBD1|TRBV14
CASSLGQGISGYTF
TGTGCCAGCAGCCTGGGACAGGGGATAAGCGGCTACACCTTC
>TRBJ2-7|once|TRBD1|TRBV19
CASSLTGSSYEQYF
TGTGCCAGTAGTCTGACAGGGAGCTCCTACGAGCAGTACTTC
>TRBJ1-5|.|TRBD1|TRBV5-1
CASSEGQGASHQPQHF
TGCGCCAGCAGCGAAGGACAGGGGGCATCCCATCAGCCCCAGCATTTT
>TRBJ2-4|.|.|TRBV11-2
CASTRTAQGGNIQYF
TGTGCCAGCACCCGGACCGCACAGGGGGGGAACATTCAGTACTTC
>TRBJ2-3|.|TRBD2|TRBV9
CASKRGGTDTQYF
TGTGCCAGCAAGCGGGGGGGCACAGATACGCAGTATTTT
>TRBJ1-1|.|.|TRBV2
CASTRTANTEAFF
TGTGCCAGCACTCGGACAGCGAACACTGAAGCTTTCTTT
>TRBJ2-5|.|TRBD1|TRBV7-9
CASSPRDSNQETQYF
TGTGCCAGCAGCCCCCGGGACAGCAACCAAGAGACCCAGTACTTC
>TRBJ2-3|.|.|TRBV5-1
CASNLFKLPSTDTQYF
TGCGCCAGCAACCTTTTCAAACTTCCTAGCACAGATACGCAGTATTTT
>TRBJ2-5|.|.|TRBV24-1
CATSDSLNRGTQYF
TGTGCCACCAGTGATTCCCTCAACCGGGGGACCCAGTACTTC